These T cell receptor beta chains were read from a single sample in a study of human T cells and chemical hapten exposure. Each CDR3 protein is one row after TCRdb ran MiXCR on the RACE reads. The sample holds about 120,000 distinct CDR3 sequences, about 13% seen once. Sequenced here: whole blood, sampled in connection with sensitization to the hapten diphenylcyclopropenone (DPC). The receptors derive from a woman under 30 with alopecia areata. Some clones in this sample may be carry-over from other donors' samples. Both conserved end residues are part of each CDR3. Fields, in order: J gene, clone size, D gene, V gene, CDR3 protein, CDR3 DNA. D genes are given only for firm matches. The listing skips clone size in some rows; elsewhere it reads once, few, many or a size class.

>TRBJ2-1|few|NA|TRBV5-8
CASSPPHQTVGQFF
TGTGCCAGCAGCCCACCTCACCAAACGGTGGGGCAGTTCTTC
>TRBJ1-5|many|NA|TRBV6-6
CASTLEGRGQPQHF
TGTGCCAGCACCCTCGAGGGGAGAGGGCAGCCCCAGCATTTT
>TRBJ1-2|NA|NA|TRBV29-1
CSVAENYGYTF
TGCAGCGTTGCGGAAAACTATGGCTACACCTTC
>TRBJ2-3|NA|NA|TRBV18
CASSPEEGRTDTQYF
TGTGCCAGCTCACCGGAGGAGGGCAGGACAGATACGCAGTATTTT
>TRBJ2-7|few|TRBD1|TRBV29-1
CSVVQGSSSEQYF
TGCAGCGTTGTACAGGGGTCTTCCTCCGAGCAGTACTTC
>TRBJ1-6|NA|NA|TRBV15
CATRRGPPYNSPLHF
TGTGCCACCAGGAGGGGTCCTCCCTATAATTCACCCCTCCACTTT
>TRBJ2-3|NA|TRBD1|TRBV5-1
CASSLVGLRQGASTDTQYF
TGCGCCAGCAGCTTGGTCGGGTTGAGGCAGGGGGCGAGCACAGATACGCAGTATTTT
>TRBJ2-3|many|TRBD2|TRBV10-3
CAISDPKRGGTDTQYF
TGTGCCATCAGTGACCCAAAGCGGGGGGGCACAGATACGCAGTATTTT
>TRBJ2-3|many|NA|TRBV7-9
CASSPNTDTQYF
TGTGCCAGCAGCCCCAACACAGATACGCAGTATTTT
>TRBJ1-5|few|NA|TRBV5-1
CASSLDGGAGNQPQHF
TGCGCCAGCAGCTTGGATGGGGGCGCGGGCAATCAGCCCCAGCATTTT
>TRBJ1-3|few|NA|TRBV7-2
CASSLGAGSGNTIYF
TGTGCCAGCAGCTTAGGGGCAGGCTCTGGAAACACCATATATTTT
>TRBJ2-2|few|NA|TRBV28
CASRTPANTGELFF
TGTGCCAGCAGGACACCTGCAAACACCGGGGAGCTGTTTTTT
>TRBJ2-4|NA|NA|TRBV7-9
CASSLATAQYF
TGTGCCAGCAGCTTAGCTACAGCTCAGTACTTC
>TRBJ2-5|NA|NA|TRBV7-9
CASSLMTDQETQYF
TGTGCCAGCAGCTTAATGACAGACCAAGAGACCCAGTACTTC
>TRBJ2-7|many|NA|TRBV12-3/TRBV12-4
CASSLTPDRYYEQYF
TGTGCCAGCAGCCTTACCCCCGACCGCTACTACGAGCAGTACTTC
>TRBJ2-3|few|TRBD2|TRBV18
CASSRLAGGPTGTDTQYF
TGTGCCAGCTCACGACTAGCGGGGGGGCCTACGGGCACAGATACGCAGTATTTT
>TRBJ1-6|NA|NA|TRBV9
CASSVEGRFNSPLHF
TGTGCCAGCAGCGTAGAGGGGAGATTTAATTCACCCCTCCACTTT
>TRBJ2-1|many|TRBD2|TRBV6-5
CASSYPGTSGSRNEQFF
TGTGCCAGCAGTTACCCTGGGACTAGCGGCTCAAGGAATGAGCAGTTCTTC
>TRBJ2-1|NA|TRBD2|TRBV7-9
CASSPLGGGSPFSSYNEQFF
TGTGCCAGCAGCCCGCTGGGCGGGGGTTCCCCTTTTAGCTCCTACAATGAGCAGTTCTTC
>TRBJ1-5|few|NA|TRBV2
CASSEDSLPVQPQHF
TGTGCCAGCAGTGAAGACAGTCTCCCGGTTCAGCCCCAGCATTTT
>TRBJ1-2|few|NA|TRBV10-3
CAISTGQDYGYTF
TGTGCCATCTCGACTGGCCAGGATTATGGCTACACCTTC
>TRBJ2-1|few|NA|TRBV12-3/TRBV12-4
CASRSTARGNNEQFF
TGTGCCAGCAGGTCCACAGCCCGGGGGAACAATGAGCAGTTCTTC
>TRBJ2-5|many|NA|TRBV12-3/TRBV12-4
CASTPSGEETQYF
TGTGCCAGCACCCCATCGGGTGAAGAGACCCAGTACTTC
>TRBJ1-1|NA|NA|TRBV7-6
CASSHGQSTEAFF
TGTGCCAGCAGCCATGGACAGTCAACTGAAGCTTTCTTT
>TRBJ2-7|NA|NA|TRBV5-1
CASSPGLYEQYF
TGCGCCAGCAGCCCGGGACTCTACGAGCAGTACTTC
>TRBJ1-1|many|TRBD1|TRBV29-1
CSVPGQRNTEAFF
TGCAGCGTTCCGGGACAGAGGAACACTGAAGCTTTCTTT
>TRBJ1-2|few|NA|TRBV2
CASSGMGGSRPYGYTF
TGTGCCAGCAGTGGAATGGGGGGGAGCCGGCCCTATGGCTACACCTTC
>TRBJ1-2|NA|NA|TRBV27
CASSLAGEYGYTF
TGTGCCAGCAGTTTAGCAGGGGAGTATGGCTACACCTTC
>TRBJ1-5|many|NA|TRBV20-1
CSARSGNQPQHF
TGCAGTGCACGCTCAGGGAATCAGCCCCAGCATTTT
>TRBJ1-2|many|TRBD1|TRBV7-6
CASSLGGQGADGYTF
TGTGCCAGCAGCTTAGGAGGACAGGGGGCGGATGGCTACACCTTC
>TRBJ1-1|NA|TRBD1|TRBV7-9
CASSFSGTANTEAFF
TGTGCCAGCAGCTTCAGTGGGACAGCGAACACTGAAGCTTTCTTT
>TRBJ2-2|few|NA|TRBV6-2/TRBV6-3
CASDGGNTGELFF
TGTGCCAGCGACGGGGGGAACACCGGGGAGCTGTTTTTT
>TRBJ1-1|many|NA|TRBV18
CASSPPGTEAFF
TGTGCCAGCTCACCTCCGGGGACTGAAGCTTTCTTT
>TRBJ2-3|many|TRBD2|TRBV12-3/TRBV12-4
CASRPGGALDTQYF
TGTGCCAGCAGACCCGGGGGGGCGTTAGATACGCAGTATTTT
>TRBJ2-3|few|TRBD2|TRBV6-4
CASSDGGGAADTQYF
TGTGCCAGCAGTGACGGCGGGGGGGCCGCAGATACGCAGTATTTT
>TRBJ2-7|many|TRBD1|TRBV10-3
CAISDQTGGNYEQYF
TGTGCCATCAGTGACCAGACAGGGGGTAACTACGAGCAGTACTTC
>TRBJ2-7|NA|TRBD1|TRBV4-3
CASSHAGTGDYEQYF
TGCGCCAGCAGCCATGCCGGGACAGGGGACTACGAGCAGTACTTC
>TRBJ1-2|few|NA|TRBV4-3
CASSQDLAPANYGYTF
TGCGCCAGCAGCCAAGATCTTGCGCCGGCTAACTATGGCTACACCTTC
>TRBJ1-2|few|TRBD1|TRBV6-1
CASSSTGQGRNYGYTF
TGTGCCAGCAGTTCGACCGGACAGGGAAGGAACTATGGCTACACCTTC
>TRBJ2-5|few|NA|TRBV27
CASRWQGSQETQYF
TGTGCCAGCAGGTGGCAGGGTAGCCAAGAGACCCAGTACTTC
>TRBJ2-2|few|NA|TRBV12-3/TRBV12-4
CASSVFPGELFF
TGTGCCAGCAGTGTCTTCCCCGGGGAGCTGTTTTTT
>TRBJ2-1|NA|TRBD2|TRBV28
CASSKGAGGPHEQFF
TGTGCCAGCAGTAAAGGGGCGGGGGGGCCCCATGAGCAGTTCTTC
>TRBJ1-3|few|TRBD1|TRBV5-1
CASSITGTAGNTIYF
TGCGCCAGCAGCATTACCGGGACAGCAGGAAACACCATATATTTT
>TRBJ2-3|NA|TRBD1|TRBV29-1
CSVSRGRGDTQYF
TGCAGCGTTAGCAGGGGGCGGGGAGATACGCAGTATTTT
>TRBJ2-1|few|TRBD1|TRBV18
CASSPRTGGGNEQFF
TGTGCCAGCTCACCGAGGACAGGGGGCGGGAATGAGCAGTTCTTC
>TRBJ2-4|NA|NA|TRBV5-1
CASSPRGGAAKNIQYF
TGCGCCAGCAGCCCCCGAGGGGGGGCGGCCAAAAACATTCAGTACTTC
>TRBJ2-7|many|NA|TRBV29-1
CSVAGQGYEQYF
TGCAGCGTTGCTGGGCAGGGCTACGAGCAGTACTTC
>TRBJ2-1|few|TRBD1|TRBV6-1
CASRYPQGANEQFF
TGTGCCAGCAGATACCCACAGGGGGCGAATGAGCAGTTCTTC
>TRBJ1-1|NA|NA|TRBV5-5
CASSLALWATEAFF
TGTGCCAGCAGCTTGGCCCTCTGGGCCACTGAAGCTTTCTTT
>TRBJ2-7|NA|TRBD1|TRBV6-2/TRBV6-3
CASTATGGYEQYF
TGTGCCAGCACCGCGACAGGGGGCTACGAGCAGTACTTC
>TRBJ1-4|NA|TRBD1|TRBV6-6
CASSPRTGGNEKLFF
TGTGCCAGCAGTCCCAGGACAGGAGGGAATGAAAAACTGTTTTTT
>TRBJ2-3|few|TRBD2|TRBV6-1
CASRTGTSGRDTQYF
TGTGCCAGCAGGACCGGGACTAGCGGAAGAGATACGCAGTATTTT
>TRBJ2-7|NA|NA|TRBV28
CASMHNYEQYF
TGTGCCAGCATGCACAACTACGAGCAGTACTTC
>TRBJ2-1|few|NA|TRBV29-1
CSVLGERVRLNEQFF
TGCAGCGTCCTCGGGGAGCGGGTCAGGTTAAATGAGCAGTTCTTC
>TRBJ2-3|few|TRBD2|TRBV5-1
CASSFGLADSTDTQYF
TGCGCCAGCAGCTTCGGACTAGCGGACAGCACAGATACGCAGTATTTT